These 2 T cell receptor beta chains were all obtained from the same sample, sequenced in a study of blood T cell repertoires in COVID-19 (dated by TCRdb to the early 2020s). Libraries were prepared through the immunoSEQ multiplex PCR assay. What TCRdb holds here is the immuneACCESS table cut down to in-frame rearrangements. Part of the clones is not present; checked against another copy, under half of the missing clones reflect an unresolved V gene, and the others are unexplained. Here the sample has about 440,000 clones; about nine tenths occur a single time. The ten biggest clones cover 0.6% to 0.7% of the sample. Sequenced input: PBMCs or T cells enriched from blood (not recorded which). The receptors here all came from a man younger than 35 who had recovered from COVID-19.

This sequence joins TRBV12-3 or TRBV12-4 and TRBJ2-7, with D possibly TRBD1 on 5 matching bases. This CDR3 has 13 residues. V lost 3 bases, J lost 5 bases, and 11 bases lay in between. The DNA for the CDR3 is TGTGCCAGCAGTTTTAGGGGCTTGAACGAGCAGTACTTC. Translated, it gives CASSFRGLNEQYF.

Written as DNA, the CDR3 is TGTGCCAGCTCACCGGGGAGCGAAGCTTTCTTT. Translated: CASSPGSEAFF. The V and J genes are TRBV18 and TRBJ1-1, with unresolved D. This CDR3 region has 11 residues. V gave up 3 bases and J gave up 8 bases, with 7 bases separating them. Germline V CDR1 and CDR2: KGHSH, LQKENI.